The clone carrying this TCR beta chain was seen a few times. Its target is not known. MiXCR, run by TCRdb on the RT-PCR reads, gives a single entry per CDR3 protein. The profile shows 400,000 to 650,000 distinct CDR3 sequences, roughly 7.9% of them singletons. The CDR3 length is 13 residues. The germline V gene encodes CDR1 ENHRY and CDR2 SYGVKD. V was pared by 8 bases and J by 5 bases, with 13 bases between. This entry belongs to a study of response to subunit inactivated influenza vaccine. General study findings and limits: Each seasonal influenza vaccination recruits few new T cells, the authors suggested.

The material was PBMCs from blood, obtained about 23 months after vaccination. This TCR derives from a man aged 50 to 75 who received an inactivated influenza vaccine. This chain joins TRBV10-3 and TRBJ2-1; D possibly matches TRBD1 or TRBD2 (5 bases each). The CDR3 DNA sequence: TGTGCCATCGGGGTCCGGGGCAACAATGAGCAGTTCTTC. This translates into CAIGVRGNNEQFF.